Listed below are T cell receptor beta chains from one sample, sequenced in a study of CD8 T cells in ankylosing spondylitis. TCRdb analysed the 5' RACE reads with MiXCR anew, one entry per CDR3 protein. The table shows roughly 240,000 distinct CDR3 sequences, with more than 25% occurring only once. The sample was blood, either unsorted or a sorted T cell fraction (not recorded which). All receptors derive from a male donor with ankylosing spondylitis or in good health (not recorded which). CDR3s include the opening cysteine and the closing phenylalanine or tryptophan. The D gene is left open where the match is weak. For some rows the clone size is stated as once, few or many, or as a class when expanded; others skip it.

j_call clone_size v_call d_call cdr3_nt cdr3_aa
TRBJ1-5 . TRBV20-1 . TGCAGTGCTGGACAGCAAGCCAATCAGCCCCAGCATTTT CSAGQQANQPQHF
TRBJ1-1 . TRBV12-3/TRBV12-4 . TGTGCCAGCCGATGGATACAGGGTGGGACTGAAGCTTTCTTT CASRWIQGGTEAFF
TRBJ2-7 . TRBV11-2 TRBD1 TGTGCCAGCAGCCTAACGTCACAGGGGTCTGCCGAGCAGTACTTC CASSLTSQGSAEQYF
TRBJ1-6 . TRBV20-1 . TGCAGTGCTAGAGATCGCCCCTTGGTTGGGTCACCCCTCCACTTT CSARDRPLVGSPLHF
TRBJ2-1 . TRBV28 . TGTGCCAGCGGTTCCGACATTACTCTACAGGGACACGACTACAATGAGCAGTTCTTC CASGSDITLQGHDYNEQFF
TRBJ2-3 once TRBV20-1 TRBD2 TGCAGTGCTAGAGATCGCTTTGGGACTAGCGGGGCCACAGATACGCAGTATTTT CSARDRFGTSGATDTQYF
TRBJ2-3 few TRBV29-1 . TGCAGCGTTGTTTATGGGGGGGCTAAAGATACGCAGTATTTT CSVVYGGAKDTQYF
TRBJ2-1 . TRBV7-3 . TGTGCCAGCAGCTTAGGTCAGCCAACCTACAATGAGCAGTTCTTC CASSLGQPTYNEQFF
TRBJ2-1 few TRBV27 TRBD2 TGTGCCAGCAGTTCGGTAGCGGGGGGTGTCTATGAGCAGTTCTTC CASSSVAGGVYEQFF
TRBJ2-2 . TRBV20-1 . TGCAGTGCTAGAGATCTCAGGGGAAAGCCCGGGGAGCTGTTTTTT CSARDLRGKPGELFF
TRBJ2-3 . TRBV20-1 . TGCAGTGCCGTTCCCGGGAACACAGATACGCAGTATTTT CSAVPGNTDTQYF
TRBJ1-2 . TRBV12-3/TRBV12-4 TRBD1 TGTGCCAGCAGTCCCCACAGGGGTGGCTACACCTTC CASSPHRGGYTF
TRBJ2-5 . TRBV5-6 . TGTGCCAGCACCCCCCGCGGGCTGGAGACCCAGTACTTC CASTPRGLETQYF
TRBJ2-7 . TRBV5-8 . TGTGCCAGCAGCTTTCACAGGGGGGGTTCCTACGAGCAGTACTTC CASSFHRGGSYEQYF
TRBJ2-3 many TRBV20-1 TRBD1 TGCAGTGCCTGGGACAGCCCCACAGATACGCAGTATTTT CSAWDSPTDTQYF
TRBJ2-7 . TRBV5-6 . TGTGCCAGCAGCTTATCTGGGGGGCATGAGCAGTACTTC CASSLSGGHEQYF
TRBJ2-2 . TRBV3-1 TRBD2 TGTGCCAGCAGCCAACTAGCGGGGGGCTACCAGGACACCACCGGGGAGCTGTTTTTT CASSQLAGGYQDTTGELFF
TRBJ1-1 once TRBV5-1 . TGCGCCAGCAGCACCGGGCGCGGAGGAACTGAAGCTTTCTTT CASSTGRGGTEAFF
TRBJ2-5 . TRBV15 TRBD2 TGTGCCACCAGCGGAGGACTAGCGGGGGAAGAGACCCAGTACTTC CATSGGLAGEETQYF
TRBJ2-7 few TRBV4-2 . TGTGCCAGCAGCCAAGATAACAGACCCTACGAGCAGTACTTC CASSQDNRPYEQYF
TRBJ2-1 few TRBV10-3 TRBD1 TGTGCCATCAGGCCGACAGGGTACTTAACCCACACACACAATGAGCAGTTCTTC CAIRPTGYLTHTHNEQFF
TRBJ2-2 . TRBV3-1 . TGTGCCAGCAGCCAAGTAGGTCATGACGGGGAGCTGTTTTTT CASSQVGHDGELFF
TRBJ2-1 . TRBV20-1 TRBD2 TGCAGTGCTAGAGAAGCCAAGGCGGGGGGTATGGTATACAATGAGCAGTTCTTC CSAREAKAGGMVYNEQFF
TRBJ2-5 . TRBV4-2 TRBD2 TGTGCCAGCAGCCAAGTCGAGATGGGAGGGGAGACCCAGTACTTC CASSQVEMGGETQYF
TRBJ2-7 . TRBV4-2 . TGTGCCAGCAGCCAAGAAGACGGAGCTACTCTGGAGCAGTACTTC CASSQEDGATLEQYF
TRBJ1-4 . TRBV6-5 . TGTGCCAGCAGTTACTCCCCCGGGTTGGGGGAAAAACTGTTTTTT CASSYSPGLGEKLFF
TRBJ1-5 . TRBV20-1 . TGCAGTGCTAGTGCCCGAAGGGGCAATCAGCCCCAGCATTTT CSASARRGNQPQHF
TRBJ2-7 . TRBV9 TRBD2 TGTGCCAGCAGCCCGGGACTAGCGTACCACGAGCAGTACTTC CASSPGLAYHEQYF
TRBJ2-4 many TRBV20-1 . TGCAGTGCTAGAGATCATTCGGAGGTCGACATTCAGTACTTC CSARDHSEVDIQYF
TRBJ1-3 few TRBV6-5 . TGTGCCAGCAGTTACTCTGGTCCAACCGGAAACACCATATATTTT CASSYSGPTGNTIYF
TRBJ1-2 once TRBV11-2 TRBD1 TGTGCCAGCAGGGACGGACAGGGCCTTAACTATGGCTACACCTTC CASRDGQGLNYGYTF
TRBJ1-6 . TRBV2 . TGTGCCAGCAGCACCGGGACGGCCGGGATTTCACCCCTCCACTTT CASSTGTAGISPLHF
TRBJ1-2 . TRBV20-1 . TGCAGTGCTATAAACCCCTGGGAATATGGCTACACCTTC CSAINPWEYGYTF
TRBJ2-5 . TRBV10-2 TRBD2 TGCGCCAGCAGTGAACTAGCGGGGGACGTCCAAGAGACCCAGTACTTC CASSELAGDVQETQYF
TRBJ2-7 . TRBV3-1 . TGTGCCAGCAGCCAAGATTTCGGCCGCTACGAGCAGTACTTC CASSQDFGRYEQYF
TRBJ2-5 . TRBV10-3 TRBD2 TGTGCCATCAGTGAGACTAGCGGTCACTGGGGCCAGTACTTC CAISETSGHWGQYF
TRBJ1-5 few TRBV5-6 TRBD1 TGTGCCAGCAGCTTGTGGGGACAGGGGTTGTTCGATCAGCCCCAGCATTTT CASSLWGQGLFDQPQHF
TRBJ2-2 . TRBV20-1 TRBD2 TGCAGTGCTAGAGGGCTAGCGGGGGCCTACACCGGGGAGCTGTTTTTT CSARGLAGAYTGELFF
TRBJ1-1 once TRBV29-1 . TGCATCGTGGTGCAACCCCAAGAAACCATGAACACTGAAGCTTTCTTT CIVVQPQETMNTEAFF
TRBJ1-1 few TRBV4-1 . TGCGCCAGCAGCCAGCAGGTTTCGGGTGAAGCTTTCTTT CASSQQVSGEAFF
TRBJ2-5 . TRBV20-1 . TGCAGTGCTCTAGACAGGCAGGTGGAGACCCAGTACTTC CSALDRQVETQYF
TRBJ1-2 many TRBV29-1 . TGCAGCGTTGATGGATCAGGGGTAGCGGGCTACACCTTC CSVDGSGVAGYTF
TRBJ2-2 few TRBV4-1 TRBD1 TGCGCCAGCAGCCATTCACAGGGGACCGGGGAGCTGTTTTTT CASSHSQGTGELFF
TRBJ1-4 . TRBV12-3/TRBV12-4 . TGTGCCAGCAGTTTTAGTGACGAGGGGGGAAAACTGTTTTTT CASSFSDEGGKLFF
TRBJ2-7 . TRBV20-1 TRBD1 TGCAGTGCTGGAGCAGACAGGGTATCCTACGAGCAGTACTTC CSAGADRVSYEQYF